A selection of T cell receptor beta chains follows, all from one sample in a study of T-cell reconstitution after alpha-beta-depleted transplantation in children. Via MiXCR, TCRdb re-called the PCR reads, giving one row per CDR3 protein. The sample consists of about 440,000 distinct CDR3 sequences, roughly 44% of them appearing once. This sample comprised PBMCs, obtained before TCRalphabeta/CD19-depleted stem cell transplant. Receptor source: a girl aged 2-10 years with aplastic anemia, due to receive a stem cell transplant. Both conserved end residues are part of each CDR3. D genes are given only for firm matches. The size of a clone is reported for some rows only, either as once, few or many, or as a class for expanded clones.

>TRBV27|-|TRBJ2-7|TRBD1
TGTGCCAGCTCCATTCAGACAGGGGTCCCCTACGAGCAGTACTTC
CASSIQTGVPYEQYF
>TRBV4-1|few|TRBJ2-1|TRBD2
TGCGCCAGCAGCCAAGATCAACGGCGACTAGCGGGGTACAATGAGCAGTTCTTC
CASSQDQRRLAGYNEQFF
>TRBV5-1|-|TRBJ2-2|TRBD2
TGCGCCAGCAGCTTGGCGGGTATGACTAGCGGCGGCACCGGGGAGCTGTTTTTT
CASSLAGMTSGGTGELFF
>TRBV6-5|-|TRBJ1-5|-
TGTGCCAGCAGTTACGGTACGGTTTATAGCAATCAGCCCCAGCATTTT
CASSYGTVYSNQPQHF
>TRBV10-3|-|TRBJ2-3|TRBD2
TGTGCCATCAGCGGGCAGGGGACTAGCGGTTCCACAGATACGCAGTATTTT
CAISGQGTSGSTDTQYF
>TRBV7-6|-|TRBJ2-5|-
TGTGCCAGCAGCTTAGGGCCAGGGGCCGAGGAGACCCAGTACTTC
CASSLGPGAEETQYF
>TRBV7-6|-|TRBJ2-1|-
TGTGCCAGCAGCGATCATACCTACAATGAGCAGTTCTTC
CASSDHTYNEQFF
>TRBV5-4|-|TRBJ2-7|-
TGTGCCAGCAGCTTGGACCCCGCACTTGCATCCTACGAGCAGTACTTC
CASSLDPALASYEQYF
>TRBV28|few|TRBJ2-5|TRBD1
TGTGCCAGCAGTCGTCTCGGACAGGGGGTGAGAGAGACCCAGTACTTC
CASSRLGQGVRETQYF
>TRBV7-9|few|TRBJ2-7|-
TGTGCCAGCAGCCCGGCATATTTCGCCTACGAGCAGTACTTC
CASSPAYFAYEQYF
>TRBV27|-|TRBJ2-7|-
TGTGCCAGCAGTTTTCTAGGCGTACAGGGTGGTATTTACGAGCAGTACTTC
CASSFLGVQGGIYEQYF
>TRBV6-5|-|TRBJ2-1|-
TGTGCCAGCACCTACTTTGGAGGGGATAATGAGCAGTTCTTC
CASTYFGGDNEQFF
>TRBV5-1|once|TRBJ2-6|-
TGCGCCAGCAGCTTGTTATTGTCAGAACACTCTGGGGCCAACGTCCTGACTTTC
CASSLLLSEHSGANVLTF
>TRBV5-1|many|TRBJ2-7|TRBD2
TGCGCCAGCAGCACGACTAGCGGATCCTACGAGCAGTACTTC
CASSTTSGSYEQYF
>TRBV7-9|-|TRBJ2-5|TRBD1
TGTGCCAGCAGCTTCGTGATGGGGACAGGGAGGATGGAGACCCAGTACTTC
CASSFVMGTGRMETQYF
>TRBV9|-|TRBJ2-1|-
TGTGCCAGCAGTGCTAGCGCCAATCCGAGCTCCTACAATGAGCAGTTCTTC
CASSASANPSSYNEQFF
>TRBV6-5|-|TRBJ2-5|-
TGTGCCAGCACAGGTCGGATAGAGACCCAGTACTTC
CASTGRIETQYF
>TRBV4-1|-|TRBJ2-1|-
TGCGCCAGCAGCCAAGACCGGAGTTGGCCCTCCTACAATGAGCAGTTCTTC
CASSQDRSWPSYNEQFF
>TRBV4-3|few|TRBJ2-7|-
TGCGCCAGCAGCCACGAGACACGGGGCTACGAGCAGTACTTC
CASSHETRGYEQYF
>TRBV7-3|-|TRBJ2-2|-
-
CASSSSVANTGELFF
>TRBV29-1|-|TRBJ2-1|-
TGCAGCGTTGAAGTCCGGGGCTTTTACAATGAGCAGTTCTTC
CSVEVRGFYNEQFF
>TRBV2|few|TRBJ2-4|TRBD2
TGTGCCAGCAGTGCCCTAGCGGGAGGAACAGCCAAAAACATTCAGTACTTC
CASSALAGGTAKNIQYF
>TRBV12-3/TRBV12-4|many|TRBJ2-2|-
TGTGCCAGCAGCCCCCGGACCGGAATCGGGGAGCTGTTTTTT
CASSPRTGIGELFF
>TRBV7-2|many|TRBJ2-7|TRBD2
TGTGCCAGCAGCTTAGCACGGACTAGCAGCTCCTACGAGCAGTACTTC
CASSLARTSSSYEQYF
>TRBV2|few|TRBJ2-3|TRBD2
TGTGCCAGCACCAACGACGGGGGGGCCACAGATACGCAGTATTTT
CASTNDGGATDTQYF
>TRBV20-1|-|TRBJ2-6|TRBD1
TGCAGTGCGCCTACCGGGACAGGGGGCTCTGGGGCCAACGTCCTGACTTTC
CSAPTGTGGSGANVLTF
>TRBV13|few|TRBJ2-3|TRBD2
TGTGCCAGCAGCCAAGGACTAGCGGGGGTCACAGATACGCAGTATTTT
CASSQGLAGVTDTQYF
>TRBV20-1|-|TRBJ2-1|TRBD1
TGCAGTGCTAGCCGGACAGGGAATGAGCAGTTCTTC
CSASRTGNEQFF
>TRBV20-1|-|TRBJ2-1|-
TGCAGTGCCGCCTCAATAGCGTTCGCCTACAATGAGCAGTTCTTC
CSAASIAFAYNEQFF
>TRBV6-1|many|TRBJ1-1|-
TGTGCCAGCAGTGTCTCGGAGACTGAAGCTTTCTTT
CASSVSETEAFF
>TRBV12-3/TRBV12-4|many|TRBJ1-1|-
TGTGCCAGCAGCCGGGACGTCGGGGTCACTGAAGCTTTCTTT
CASSRDVGVTEAFF
>TRBV20-1|many|TRBJ2-7|TRBD2
TGCAGTGCTAGTCGGGGCGGGAGCTACGAGCAGTACTTC
CSASRGGSYEQYF
>TRBV5-1|-|TRBJ2-7|-
TGCGCCAGCAGCTTGGCCGGTCGGGAGTTAACCTACGAGCAGTACTTC
CASSLAGRELTYEQYF
>TRBV20-1|few|TRBJ2-4|-
TGCAGTGCTAACCTAGCGACCATTCAGTACTTC
CSANLATIQYF
>TRBV10-3|-|TRBJ2-3|TRBD2
TGTGCCATCAGTGAGACTAGCGGGGATACGCAGTATTTT
CAISETSGDTQYF
>TRBV10-3|-|TRBJ2-7|-
TGTGCCATTCGCCCTGCAGGAACCTACGAGCAGTACTTC
CAIRPAGTYEQYF
>TRBV6-2/TRBV6-3|many|TRBJ1-4|-
TGTGCCAGCAGCTCAAACCCTCGGACGGGGGGACTTGATGAAAAACTGTTTTTT
CASSSNPRTGGLDEKLFF
>TRBV7-2|few|TRBJ2-1|TRBD2
TGTGCCAGCAGCTTCGGACTAGCCTTGGATGAGCAGTTCTTC
CASSFGLALDEQFF
>TRBV5-1|many|TRBJ2-7|TRBD1
TGCGCCAGCAGCCCAACACCGGGACAGGGGGCCGAGCAGTACTTC
CASSPTPGQGAEQYF
>TRBV20-1|many|TRBJ2-7|-
TGCAGTGCTAGACTAGACGGAACCTACGAGCAGTACTTC
CSARLDGTYEQYF
>TRBV4-1|-|TRBJ2-5|TRBD1
TGCGCCAGCAGCCAAGCTCCGGGACAGGGAAAAGAGACCCAGTACTTC
CASSQAPGQGKETQYF